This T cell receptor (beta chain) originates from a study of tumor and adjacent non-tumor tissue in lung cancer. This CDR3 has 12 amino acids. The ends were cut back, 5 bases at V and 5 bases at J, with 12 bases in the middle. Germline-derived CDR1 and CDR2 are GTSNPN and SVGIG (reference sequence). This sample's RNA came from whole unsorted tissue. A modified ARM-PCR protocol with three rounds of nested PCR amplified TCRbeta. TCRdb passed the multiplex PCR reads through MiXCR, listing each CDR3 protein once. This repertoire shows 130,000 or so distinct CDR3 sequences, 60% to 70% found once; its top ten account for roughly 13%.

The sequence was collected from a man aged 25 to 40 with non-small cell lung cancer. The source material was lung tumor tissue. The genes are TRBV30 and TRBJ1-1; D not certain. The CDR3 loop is CAWGEARTEAFF. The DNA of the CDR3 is TGTGCCTGGGGAGAAGCGCGGACTGAAGCTTTCTTT.